This paragraph reports one TCR beta chain. The sample comes from a study of control samples from healthy donors and cancer patients. CDR3 length equals 15 residues. Germline V gene data show CDR1 as LGHDT and CDR2 as YNNKEL (reference sequence). V was pared by 0 bases and J by 5 bases, with 14 bases between. The method was immunoSEQ multiplex PCR; TCRdb's version includes in-frame clones alone and lacks a portion of them. The data hold some 120,000 clones, with 85% to 95% observed a single time. The V call is TRBV3-1 (or the pseudogene TRBV3-2), the J call TRBJ2-7, with a possible D match to TRBD2 (5 bases). Material for sequencing was blood. The receptor was derived from a young man in good health. CDR3 region: CASSQDPSSLHEQYF. The CDR3 DNA is TGTGCCAGCAGCCAAGATCCTAGCTCACTCCACGAGCAGTACTTC.